This TCR beta chain emerged from a study of cytomegalovirus exposure and HLA in healthy donors. PCR involved 60 Vbeta and 13 Jbeta primers. TCRdb's copy holds only in-frame clones and misses some; the assay was immunoSEQ multiplex PCR. Of roughly 150,000 clones in the sample, 77% were seen once. J lost 5 bases, V lost 5 bases, and 12 bases had no gene match. The length of the CDR3 is 18 residues. CDR1 and CDR2 (germline): LNHDA, SQIVND (reference sequence). Material: PBMCs. V and J are TRBV19 and TRBJ2-2; 12 nucleotides line up with TRBD2. This clonotype was obtained from a male donor in good health and CMV-seronegative. The CDR3 DNA is TGTGCCAGTAGTCCCAATACTCTAGCGGGAGGGGGGACCGGGGAGCTGTTTTTT. It specifies CASSPNTLAGGGTGELFF.